The sequence of this T cell receptor (beta chain) was determined in a study of T-cell reconstitution after alpha-beta-depleted transplantation in children. Library preparation (for TCRbeta) was performed with unique molecular identifiers. TCRdb ran MiXCR on the PCR reads and lists one entry per CDR3 protein. The sample carries some 390,000 distinct CDR3 sequences, just over 20% recorded once. The sequence was obtained from a human donor who donated a stem cell graft to a child with acute myeloid leukemia. This specimen consisted of PBMCs from the stem cell graft donor, obtained from the stem cell graft.

The CDR3 DNA reads TGCGCCAGCAGCTTGGAGGGCGGGAGGGCCTGGAGTGAGCAGTTCTTC. As protein: CASSLEGGRAWSEQFF. V gene TRBV5-1 combines with J gene TRBJ2-1, with 9 positions matching TRBD2. Germline V lookup: CDR1 SGHRS, CDR2 YFSETQ. The V segment lost 0 bases and the J segment 9 bases; nucleotides outside the gene matches: 10. The CDR3 has 16 amino acids.